The 18 T cell receptor beta chains below were found in one sample sequenced in a study of shared clonotypes between healthy human individuals. Here immunoSEQ multiplex PCR was the method, and the copy in TCRdb shows in-frame clones only, minus some. The table lists approximately 620,000 clones, around 97% of them singletons, with about 0.057% in the top ten. Sequenced input: naive CD4+ T cells sorted from blood. Subset defined: CD45RA+ positively selected. These receptors all stem from a woman aged 25 to 39 in good health.

The genes are TRBV28 and TRBJ1-6; D gene uncertain. CDR3 length: 13 residues. V lost 11 bases and J 6 bases, leaving 14 bases between the germline ends. Looked up from germline, CDR1 is MDHEN and CDR2 is SYDVKM. CDR3 residues: CAAGVDGNSPLHF. CDR3 sequence (DNA): TGTGCCGCCGGGGTCGACGGTAATTCACCCCTCCACTTT.

The J gene is TRBJ2-2, the V gene TRBV5-1; TRBD1 agrees at 7 bases. V gave up 5 bases and J gave up 9 bases; unmatched junction bases: 16. CDR1 SGHRS and CDR2 YFSETQ come from the germline V gene. The CDR3 runs 16 residues. The DNA for the CDR3 is TGCGCCAGCAGGGTCGACCCCGGGACAGCAACCTGGGAGCTGTTTTTT. As protein: CASRVDPGTATWELFF.

This chain links TRBV6-5 with TRBJ2-1, with D tentatively TRBD1 or TRBD2 (5 bases each). V lost 8 bases to trimming and J lost 6 bases, with 14 bases between them. CDR1 is MNHEY and CDR2 is SVGAGI in the germline V gene. The CDR3 loop spans 13 amino acids. Here the CDR3 reads CASGPRDANEQFF. CDR3 DNA: TGTGCCAGCGGCCCCCGGGACGCCAATGAGCAGTTCTTC.

The chain recombines TRBV28 with TRBJ2-6; D uncertain. The germline CDR1 and CDR2 sequences are MDHEN and SYDVKM. The ends were cut back, 11 bases at V and 1 base at J, with 3 bases in the middle. This CDR3 is built from 11 residues. CDR3 amino acids: CAVSGANVLTF. CDR3 in DNA: TGTGCCGTGTCTGGGGCCAACGTCCTGACTTTC.

The CDR3 loop is CASSPSTGAGNTGELFF. The CDR3 region has the DNA TGTGCCAGCAGCCCCTCCACAGGGGCGGGGAACACCGGGGAGCTGTTTTTT. This chain joins TRBV28 and TRBJ2-2; 7 bases align to TRBD1. The CDR3 totals 17 residues. V was clipped by 6 bases and J by 1 base; unmatched bases: 11. Germline CDR1 is MDHEN and CDR2 is SYDVKM.

This clone was found once. This sequence joins TRBV7-2 and TRBJ1-4; no definite D call. The CDR3 length is 13 residues. The germline V gene has CDR1 SGHTA and CDR2 FQGNSA. With 5 bases removed from V and 0 bases from J, the gap between germline ends came to 4 bases. CDR3 in DNA: TGTGCCAGCAGCCGTGCAACTAATGAAAAACTGTTTTTT. Translating it yields CASSRATNEKLFF.

The rearrangement links TRBV29-1 to TRBJ2-1; perhaps TRBD1 as D (6 bases). The V and J ends lost 5 bases and 6 bases respectively, with 11 bases between them. CDR3 length: 12 amino acids. The germline CDR1 and CDR2 sequences are SQVTM and ANQGSEA. The CDR3 here is CSVTGYGNEQFF. CDR3 DNA sequence: TGCAGCGTTACAGGGTATGGCAATGAGCAGTTCTTC.

The chain uses TRBV7-9 and TRBJ1-3; possibly TRBD1 for D (6 bases). V was pared by 7 bases and J by 0 bases, with 16 bases between. CDR1 is SEHNR, CDR2 FQNEAQ, per germline (reference sequence). The CDR3 spans 16 residues. The CDR3 region is CASNSAGGNSGNTIYF. CDR3 nucleotide sequence: TGTGCCAGCAATAGCGCGGGGGGCAACTCTGGAAACACCATATATTTT.

The J gene is TRBJ2-2, the V gene TRBV5-1; D perhaps matches TRBD1 (5 bases). Germline V CDR1 and CDR2: SGHRS, YFSETQ. The V gene lost 4 bases and the J gene lost 0 bases, with 16 bases spanning the gap. There are 17 residues in the CDR3. CDR3 coding DNA: TGCGCCAGCAGCCGTAACAGGATACTCGCGAACACCGGGGAGCTGTTTTTT. Its translation: CASSRNRILANTGELFF.

About this clone: In the same sample, other DNA sequences code for this CDR3. This rearrangement joins TRBV5-1 to TRBJ2-1; D ambiguous. The CDR3 is 14 amino acids. V lost 2 bases and J lost 4, with 10 bases in between. Germline V gene sequence: CDR1 SGHRS, CDR2 YFSETQ. The DNA of the CDR3 is TGCGCCAGCAGCTTAGGCGGACCTTACAATGAGCAGTTCTTC. It yields the protein CASSLGGPYNEQFF.

The rearrangement uses TRBV2 and TRBJ1-4, with D hard to call. The CDR3 is 15 residues long. CDR1 is SNHLY, CDR2 FYNNEI, per germline. V lost 7 bases and J lost 11, with 23 bases in between. The CDR3 DNA reads as TGTGCCAGCACCCTGGTGGGCGAGATCACCATGAAACTGTTTTTT. This codes for CASTLVGEITMKLFF.

The chain employs TRBV28 and TRBJ2-4, with 7 bases aligning to TRBD1. There are 17 residues in the CDR3. Germline lookup yields CDR1 MDHEN and CDR2 SYDVKM. J lost 0 bases, V lost 2 bases, and 7 bases had no gene match. In DNA, the CDR3 is TGTGCCAGCAGTTTACCCAAACAGGGGCCAGCCAAAAACATTCAGTACTTC. Amino acid sequence: CASSLPKQGPAKNIQYF.

The rearrangement uses TRBV6-5 and TRBJ1-1, with D unclear. Trimming pared 3 bases from V and 11 bases from J, leaving 13 bases between. CDR1 and CDR2 from the germline V gene are MNHEY and SVGAGI. The CDR3 sequence is 12 residues long. The CDR3 sequence is CASSYDRELAFF. CDR3 DNA: TGTGCCAGCAGTTATGATAGGGAATTGGCTTTCTTT.

This sequence joins TRBV5-8 and TRBJ1-3, with no clear D. V gave up 4 bases and J gave up 3 bases, with 20 bases separating them. There are 17 residues in the CDR3. Germline V gives CDR1 SGHTS, CDR2 YDEGEE. CDR3 sequence reads: CASSPRRSGPDGNTIYF. CDR3 DNA: TGTGCCAGCAGCCCTAGACGGTCAGGCCCGGATGGAAACACCATATATTTT. The entire variable domain, with the rest obtained from reference TRBV5-8 and TRBJ1-3, is as follows: EAGVTQSPTHLIKTRGQQATLRCSPISGHTSVYWYQQALGLGLQFLLWYDEGEERNRGNFPPRFSGRQFPNYSSELNVNALELEDSALYLCASSPRRSGPDGNTIYFGEGSWLTVV.

The chain is built from TRBV19 and TRBJ1-5; TRBD1 is a possible D gene (6 bases). The CDR3 covers 14 residues. The germline gives CDR1 LNHDA, CDR2 SQIVND (reference sequence). Deletions cut 5 bases from V and 2 bases from J, with 10 bases between. CDR3 sequence (DNA): TGTGCCAGTAGTGCCAGGGGCGGCAATCAGCCCCAGCATTTT. Amino acids: CASSARGGNQPQHF.

V and J are TRBV28 and TRBJ2-2, with 10 bases lining up with TRBD2. Germline V gene data show CDR1 as MDHEN and CDR2 as SYDVKM. The CDR3 totals 16 residues. J lost 1 base, V lost 4 bases, and 3 bases had no gene match. The CDR3 here is CASSSIAGGNTGELFF. For the CDR3, the DNA is TGTGCCAGCAGTTCGATAGCGGGGGGGAACACCGGGGAGCTGTTTTTT. The whole variable domain, remainder taken from reference TRBV28 and TRBJ2-2, is DVKVTQSSRYLVKRTGEKVFLECVQDMDHENMFWYRQDPGLGLRLIYFSYDVKMKEKGDIPEGYSVSREKKERFSLILESASTNQTSMYLCASSSIAGGNTGELFFGEGSRLTVL.

The chain couples TRBV6-5 to TRBJ1-1, with D unclear. The CDR3 is made up of 14 amino acids. Trimming removed 0 bases from V and 12 bases from J, with 17 bases in between. The V gene's germline CDR1 is MNHEY and CDR2 SVGAGI. The CDR3 loop is CASSYSSGTLGSFF. DNA of the CDR3: TGTGCCAGCAGTTACTCTTCAGGTACCTTAGGATCTTTCTTT.

The rearrangement links TRBV6-4 to TRBJ1-2; D possibly corresponds to TRBD1 (6 bases). Between the trimmed V and J ends, which lost 6 bases and 7 bases, there was a span of 21 bases. Germline-derived CDR1 and CDR2 are MRHNA and SNTAGT. The length of the CDR3 is 15 residues. In DNA, the CDR3 is TGTGCCAGCAGGGAGCGGACAGATGGGATCGGTGGCTACACCTTC. It yields the protein CASRERTDGIGGYTF.